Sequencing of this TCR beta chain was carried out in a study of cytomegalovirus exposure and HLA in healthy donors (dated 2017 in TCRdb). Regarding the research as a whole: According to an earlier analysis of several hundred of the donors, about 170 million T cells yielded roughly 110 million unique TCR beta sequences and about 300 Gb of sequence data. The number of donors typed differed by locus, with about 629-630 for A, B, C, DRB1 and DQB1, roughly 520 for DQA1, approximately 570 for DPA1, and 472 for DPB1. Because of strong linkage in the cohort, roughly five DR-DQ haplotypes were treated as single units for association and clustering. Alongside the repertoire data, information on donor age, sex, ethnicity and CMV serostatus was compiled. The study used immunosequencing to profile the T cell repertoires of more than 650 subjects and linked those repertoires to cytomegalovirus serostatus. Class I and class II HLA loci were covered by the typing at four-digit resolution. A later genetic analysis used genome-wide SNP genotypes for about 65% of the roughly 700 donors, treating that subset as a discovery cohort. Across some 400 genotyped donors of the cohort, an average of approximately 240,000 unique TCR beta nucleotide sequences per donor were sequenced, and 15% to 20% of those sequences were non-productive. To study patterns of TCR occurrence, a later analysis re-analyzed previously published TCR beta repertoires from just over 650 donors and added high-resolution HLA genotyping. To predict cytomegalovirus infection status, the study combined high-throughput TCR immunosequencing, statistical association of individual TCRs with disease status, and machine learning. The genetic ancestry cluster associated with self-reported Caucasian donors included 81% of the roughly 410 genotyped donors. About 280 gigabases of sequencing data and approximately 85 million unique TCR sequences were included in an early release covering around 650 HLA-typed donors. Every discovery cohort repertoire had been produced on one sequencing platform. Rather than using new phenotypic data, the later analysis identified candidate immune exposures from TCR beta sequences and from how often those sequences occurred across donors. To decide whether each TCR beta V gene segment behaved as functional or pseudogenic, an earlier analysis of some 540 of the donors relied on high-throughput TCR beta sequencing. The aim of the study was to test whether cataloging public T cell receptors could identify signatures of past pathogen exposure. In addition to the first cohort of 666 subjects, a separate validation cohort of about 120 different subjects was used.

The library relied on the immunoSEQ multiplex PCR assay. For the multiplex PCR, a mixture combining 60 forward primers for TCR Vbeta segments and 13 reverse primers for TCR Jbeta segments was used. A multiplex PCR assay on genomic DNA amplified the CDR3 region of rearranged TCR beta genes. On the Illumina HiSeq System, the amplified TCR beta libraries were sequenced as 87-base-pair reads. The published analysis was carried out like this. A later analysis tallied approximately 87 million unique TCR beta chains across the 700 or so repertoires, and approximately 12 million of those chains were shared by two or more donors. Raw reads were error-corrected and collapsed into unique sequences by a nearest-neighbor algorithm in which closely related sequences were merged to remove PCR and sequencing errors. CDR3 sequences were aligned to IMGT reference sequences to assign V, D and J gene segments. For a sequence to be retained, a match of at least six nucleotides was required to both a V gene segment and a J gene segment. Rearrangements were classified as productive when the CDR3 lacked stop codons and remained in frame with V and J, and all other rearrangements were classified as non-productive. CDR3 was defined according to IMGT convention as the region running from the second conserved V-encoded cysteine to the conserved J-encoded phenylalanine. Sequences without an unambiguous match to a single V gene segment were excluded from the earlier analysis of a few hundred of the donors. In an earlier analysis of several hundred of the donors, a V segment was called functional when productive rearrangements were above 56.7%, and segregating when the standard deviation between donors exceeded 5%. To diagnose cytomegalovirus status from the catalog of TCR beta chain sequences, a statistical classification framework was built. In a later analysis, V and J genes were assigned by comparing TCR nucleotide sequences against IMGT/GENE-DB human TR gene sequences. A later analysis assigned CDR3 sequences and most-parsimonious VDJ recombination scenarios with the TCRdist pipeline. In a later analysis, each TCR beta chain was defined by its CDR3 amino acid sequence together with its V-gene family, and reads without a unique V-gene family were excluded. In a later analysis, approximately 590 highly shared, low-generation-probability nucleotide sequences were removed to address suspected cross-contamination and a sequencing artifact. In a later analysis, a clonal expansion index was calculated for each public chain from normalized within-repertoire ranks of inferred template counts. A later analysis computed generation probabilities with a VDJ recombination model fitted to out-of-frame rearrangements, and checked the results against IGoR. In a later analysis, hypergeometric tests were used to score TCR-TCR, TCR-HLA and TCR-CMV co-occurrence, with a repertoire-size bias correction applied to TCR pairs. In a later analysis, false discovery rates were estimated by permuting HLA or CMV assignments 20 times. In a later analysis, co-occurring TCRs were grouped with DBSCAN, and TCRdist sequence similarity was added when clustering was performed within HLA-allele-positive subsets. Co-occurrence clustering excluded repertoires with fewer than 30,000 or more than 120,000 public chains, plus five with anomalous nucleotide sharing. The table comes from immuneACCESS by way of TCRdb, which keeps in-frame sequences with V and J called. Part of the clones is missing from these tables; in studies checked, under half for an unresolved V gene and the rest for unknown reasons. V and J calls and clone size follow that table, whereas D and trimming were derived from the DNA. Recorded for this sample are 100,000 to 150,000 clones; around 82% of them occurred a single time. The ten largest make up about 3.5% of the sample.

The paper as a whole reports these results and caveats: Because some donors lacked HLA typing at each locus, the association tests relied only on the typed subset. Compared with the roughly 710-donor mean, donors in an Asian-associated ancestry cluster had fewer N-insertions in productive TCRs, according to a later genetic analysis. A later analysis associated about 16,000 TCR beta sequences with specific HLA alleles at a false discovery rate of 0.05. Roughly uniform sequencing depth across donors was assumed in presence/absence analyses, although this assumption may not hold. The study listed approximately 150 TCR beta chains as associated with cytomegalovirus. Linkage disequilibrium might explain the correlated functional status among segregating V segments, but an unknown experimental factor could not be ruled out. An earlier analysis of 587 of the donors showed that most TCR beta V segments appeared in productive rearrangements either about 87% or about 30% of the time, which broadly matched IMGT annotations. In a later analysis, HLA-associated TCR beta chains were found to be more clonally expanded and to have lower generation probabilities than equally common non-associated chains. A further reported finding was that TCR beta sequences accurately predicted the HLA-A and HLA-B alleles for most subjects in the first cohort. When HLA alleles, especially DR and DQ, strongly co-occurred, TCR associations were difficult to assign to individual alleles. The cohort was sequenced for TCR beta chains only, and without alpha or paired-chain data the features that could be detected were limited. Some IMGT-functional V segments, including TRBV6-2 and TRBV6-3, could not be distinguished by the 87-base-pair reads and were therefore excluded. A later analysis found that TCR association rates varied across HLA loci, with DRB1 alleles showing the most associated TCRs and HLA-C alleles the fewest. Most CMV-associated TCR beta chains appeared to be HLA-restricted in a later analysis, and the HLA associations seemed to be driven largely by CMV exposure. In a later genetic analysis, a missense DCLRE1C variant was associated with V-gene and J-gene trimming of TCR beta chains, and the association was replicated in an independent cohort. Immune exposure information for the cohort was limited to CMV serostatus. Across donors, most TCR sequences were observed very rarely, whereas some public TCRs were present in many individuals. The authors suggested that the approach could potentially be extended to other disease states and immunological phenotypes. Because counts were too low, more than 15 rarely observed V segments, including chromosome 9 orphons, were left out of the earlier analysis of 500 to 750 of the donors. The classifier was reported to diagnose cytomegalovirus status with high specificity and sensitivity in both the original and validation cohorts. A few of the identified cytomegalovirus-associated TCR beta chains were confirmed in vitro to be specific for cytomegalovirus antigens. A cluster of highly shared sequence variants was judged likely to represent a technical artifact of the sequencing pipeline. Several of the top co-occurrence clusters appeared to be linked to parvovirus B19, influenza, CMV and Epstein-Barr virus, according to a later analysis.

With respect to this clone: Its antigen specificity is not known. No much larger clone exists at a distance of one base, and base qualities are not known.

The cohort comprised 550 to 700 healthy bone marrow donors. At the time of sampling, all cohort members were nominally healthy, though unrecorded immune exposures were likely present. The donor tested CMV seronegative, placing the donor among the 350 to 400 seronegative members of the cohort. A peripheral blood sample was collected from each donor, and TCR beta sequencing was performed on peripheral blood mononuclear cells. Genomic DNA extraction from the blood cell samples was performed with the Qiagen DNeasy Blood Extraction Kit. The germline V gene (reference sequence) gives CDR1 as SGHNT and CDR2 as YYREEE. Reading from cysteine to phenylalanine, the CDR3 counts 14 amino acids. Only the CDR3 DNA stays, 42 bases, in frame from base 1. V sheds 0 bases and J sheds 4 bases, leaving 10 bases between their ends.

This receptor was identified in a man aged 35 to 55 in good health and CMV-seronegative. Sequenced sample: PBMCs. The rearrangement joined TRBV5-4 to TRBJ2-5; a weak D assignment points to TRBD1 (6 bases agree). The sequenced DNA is TGTGCCAGCAGCTTGGACAGGGAGATAGAGACCCAGTACTTC. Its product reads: CASSLDREIETQYF.